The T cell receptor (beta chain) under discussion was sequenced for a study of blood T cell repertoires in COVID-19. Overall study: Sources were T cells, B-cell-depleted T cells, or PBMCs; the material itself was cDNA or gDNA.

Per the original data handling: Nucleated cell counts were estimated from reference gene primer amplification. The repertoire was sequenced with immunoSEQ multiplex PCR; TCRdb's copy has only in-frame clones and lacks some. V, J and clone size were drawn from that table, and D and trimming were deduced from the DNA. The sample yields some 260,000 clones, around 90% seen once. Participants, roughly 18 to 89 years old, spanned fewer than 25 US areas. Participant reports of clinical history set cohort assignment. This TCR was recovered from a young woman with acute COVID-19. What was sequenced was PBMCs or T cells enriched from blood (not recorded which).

The CDR3 sequence: CASSDPGMIQYTQYF. Here the CDR3 DNA reads TGTGCCAGCAGTGACCCAGGGATGATCCAATATACCCAGTACTTC. The genes are TRBV6-1 and TRBJ2-5; TRBD1 is a possible D gene (5 bases). Trimming removed 3 bases at V and 8 bases at J, with 19 bases between. This CDR3 contains 15 residues. Germline lookup yields CDR1 MNHNS and CDR2 SASEGT.